Following are 12 T cell receptor beta chains from one sample sequenced in a study of identical twins. TCRdb recomputed calls from the 5' RACE reads with MiXCR, one row per CDR3 protein. The sample comprises about 660,000 distinct CDR3 sequences, 8.6% of which are singletons, and roughly 0.9% rests with the top ten. Separately, the same data were catalogued under a study of yellow fever vaccine responses in identical twins.

The sequencing input was PBMCs. The receptors were gathered from a woman under 30 in good health.

This clonotype was detected many times. V gene TRBV27 combines with J gene TRBJ2-1, with 11 bases aligning to TRBD2. Germline CDR1 MNHEY, CDR2 SMNVEV (reference sequence). The CDR3 runs 15 residues. Trimming cost V 2 bases and J 6 bases; bases outside gene matches: 3. Here the CDR3 reads CASSLVAGGPNEQFF. CDR3 nucleotide sequence: TGTGCCAGCAGTTTAGTAGCGGGGGGGCCCAATGAGCAGTTCTTC.

This clonotype was picked up a small number of times. Written as DNA, the CDR3 is TGTGCCAGCAGTTTAGGAGGCATGACAAAAGAGACCCAGTACTTC. Translating gives CASSLGGMTKETQYF. This rearrangement joins TRBV12-3 or TRBV12-4 to TRBJ2-5; D gene unclear. This CDR3 spans 15 amino acids. With 1 base removed from V and 3 bases from J, the gap between germline ends came to 12 bases.

This clonotype was recorded a few times. The chain employs TRBV15 and TRBJ2-7; 8 bases match TRBD2. The CDR3 length is 16 residues. Germline lookup yields CDR1 LNHNV and CDR2 YYDKDF (reference sequence). The junction had 12 bases not matched to a gene; V was cut back by 3 bases and J by 5 bases. For the CDR3, the DNA is TGTGCCACCAGCAGGGCTTTCTCGGGAGGGGTCCACGAGCAGTACTTC. It yields the protein CATSRAFSGGVHEQYF.

V is TRBV20-1 and J is TRBJ2-1, with 12 bases identical to TRBD2. CDR1 and CDR2 (germline): DFQATT, SNEGSKA (reference sequence). The CDR3 runs to 16 residues. J was trimmed by 5 bases and V by 0 bases; bases with no gene match: 5. CDR3 in DNA: TGCAGTGCTAGAGATTTTAGACTAGCGGGAGACAATGAGCAGTTCTTC. Translating it yields CSARDFRLAGDNEQFF.

This clonotype was seen repeatedly, ten times or more. The gene calls are TRBV5-1 and TRBJ1-4; 8 bases match TRBD1. This CDR3 is built from 16 residues. V lost 4 bases to trimming and J lost 0 bases; unmatched junction nucleotides: 5. Germline V gene data show CDR1 as SGHRS and CDR2 as YFSETQ. The CDR3 loop reads CASSIRQGSTNEKLFF. The CDR3 DNA is TGCGCCAGCAGCATCCGACAGGGGTCAACTAATGAAAAACTGTTTTTT.

This clonotype was observed at least ten times. The V and J genes are TRBV4-3 and TRBJ2-5; D remains ambiguous. The CDR3 is 15 residues long. Per the germline V gene, CDR1 is LGHNA and CDR2 is YSLEER. V was cut by 0 bases and J by 5 bases, with 13 bases left in between. The CDR3 sequence: CASSQEAATQETQYF. DNA for the CDR3: TGCGCCAGCAGCCAAGAGGCAGCCACTCAGGAGACCCAGTACTTC.

This sequence joins TRBV20-1 and TRBJ2-5; either TRBD1 or TRBD2 may supply D (5 bases each). Deletions cut 0 bases from V and 7 bases from J, with 15 bases between. Per the germline V gene, CDR1 is DFQATT and CDR2 is SNEGSKA (reference sequence). The CDR3 length is 14 residues. CDR3 residues: CSARDRGSQGTQYF. The CDR3 DNA sequence: TGCAGTGCTAGAGATCGGGGCTCGCAGGGGACCCAGTACTTC.

V gene TRBV4-3 combines with J gene TRBJ2-3; 12 nucleotides line up with TRBD2. The CDR3 runs to 18 residues. Germline V gene sequence: CDR1 LGHNA, CDR2 YSLEER. V gave up 4 bases and J gave up 1 base; unmatched junction bases: 9. In DNA form, the CDR3 reads TGCGCCAGCAGCCGCCGCCAATGGACTAGCGGGGGCACAGATACGCAGTATTTT. This gives the protein CASSRRQWTSGGTDTQYF.

For this clonotype: A single base separates this from a much larger clone, so it may be a read error. The gene calls are TRBV27 and TRBJ2-7; D is undetermined. The CDR3 has 13 amino acids. Trimming pared 2 bases from V and 2 bases from J, leaving 7 bases between. Per germline, CDR1 MNHEY and CDR2 SMNVEV (reference sequence). DNA of the CDR3: TGTGCCAGCAGTTTAAGGCCCCCCTACGAGCAGTACTTC. Encoded protein: CASSLRPPYEQYF.

This clonotype was detected ten times or more. V is TRBV20-1 and J is TRBJ1-6; the D gene is possibly TRBD1 (6 bases). V lost 6 bases and J lost 7, with 19 bases in between. Germline V lookup: CDR1 DFQATT, CDR2 SNEGSKA (reference sequence). The CDR3 totals 15 residues. The CDR3 region has the DNA TGCAGTGCCGCGAACACCGGACAGAAGAATTCACCCCTCCACTTT. Amino acids: CSAANTGQKNSPLHF.

This clonotype came up many times. This rearrangement joins TRBV7-2 to TRBJ1-4, with D possibly being TRBD1 (5 bases). The CDR3 is made up of 15 amino acids. From germline, CDR1 is SGHTA and CDR2 FQGNSA. V was cut by 1 base and J by 4 bases, with 10 bases left in between. In nucleotides, the CDR3 is TGTGCCAGCAGCTTAGGTTGGGGGATTAATGAAAAACTGTTTTTT. It is translated as CASSLGWGINEKLFF.

In this sample, this clonotype turned up a few times. The chain joins TRBV28 to TRBJ2-1; TRBD2 matches 8 bases. V shed 7 bases, J shed 8 bases, and the junction held 13 bases outside the gene matches. Per germline, CDR1 MDHEN and CDR2 SYDVKM. CDR3 length: 15 residues. CDR3 residues: CASTSSGSGADEQFF. The CDR3, as DNA: TGTGCCAGCACCTCATCGGGTAGCGGGGCGGATGAGCAGTTCTTC. The complete variable domain, with remaining parts taken from reference TRBV28 and TRBJ2-1, reads DVKVTQSSRYLVKRTGEKVFLECVQDMDHENMFWYRQDPGLGLRLIYFSYDVKMKEKGDIPEGYSVSREKKERFSLILESASTNQTSMYLCASTSSGSGADEQFFGPGTRLTVL.